Following are 8 T cell receptor beta chains from one sample sequenced in a study of beta chain features in type 1 diabetes. The isolated RNA, all of it, was reverse transcribed, so expressed TCRB transcripts were what got sequenced. Method: immunoSEQ multiplex PCR; TCRdb's copy keeps in-frame clones and lacks some. The repertoire holds approximately 270,000 clones, with more than 13% as singletons. General study points: All four CD4+ subsets of Type 1 diabetes patients contained TCRB CDR3s that were moderately but significantly shorter.

For these receptors, no antigen is known. Material: naive CD4+ T cells from blood. These receptors came from a man under 40 with type 1 diabetes.

The V gene is TRBV5-6, the J gene TRBJ1-1, with no clear D. Germline V CDR1 and CDR2: SGHDT, YYEEEE. This CDR3 region has 12 residues. Trimming stripped 4 bases from V and 6 bases from J, with 10 bases between. CDR3 sequence (DNA): TGTGCCAGCAGCCCGGGTTTGGCTGAAGCTTTCTTT. It encodes CASSPGLAEAFF.

The chain uses TRBV2 and TRBJ2-7, with D perhaps TRBD2 (5 bases). CDR3 size: 16 residues. Looked up from germline, CDR1 is SNHLY and CDR2 is FYNNEI. The germline V and J ends were trimmed by 1 base and 3 bases, with 16 bases remaining between them. The CDR3 sequence is CASSEGLQTAVYEQYF. The CDR3, as DNA: TGTGCCAGCAGTGAAGGACTACAGACGGCGGTCTACGAGCAGTACTTC.

The chain couples TRBV19 to TRBJ2-1; 14 nucleotides agree with TRBD2. The V segment lost 1 base and the J segment 9 bases; nucleotides outside the gene matches: 5. CDR3 size: 16 residues. Germline V gene data show CDR1 as LNHDA and CDR2 as SQIVND (reference sequence). This CDR3 reads CASSIGGLAGEAEQFF. The CDR3 DNA follows: TGTGCCAGTAGTATAGGGGGACTAGCGGGAGAGGCTGAGCAGTTCTTC.

The V and J genes are TRBV19 and TRBJ2-1; D is unclear. This CDR3 contains 14 residues. Germline V gene sequence: CDR1 LNHDA, CDR2 SQIVND (reference sequence). V was shortened by 5 bases and J by 1 base, with 9 bases between the two germline ends. CDR3 sequence: CASSRQMSYNEQFF. In DNA form, the CDR3 reads TGTGCCAGTAGTCGCCAGATGTCCTACAATGAGCAGTTCTTC.

J is TRBJ2-1 and V is TRBV5-4, with D perhaps TRBD2 (5 bases). Germline assignment: CDR1 SGHNT and CDR2 YYREEE (reference sequence). V was shortened by 2 bases and J by 0 bases, with 9 bases between the two germline ends. The CDR3 has 15 residues. CDR3 in amino acids: CASSFGGPSYNEQFF. CDR3 DNA: TGTGCCAGCAGCTTTGGCGGGCCCTCCTACAATGAGCAGTTCTTC.

The CDR3 nucleotides read TGTGCCAGCAGTTCCCCCCGTGCGGGAGTGGGCGAGCAGTACTTC. Translation: CASSSPRAGVGEQYF. The gene calls are TRBV6-6 and TRBJ2-7; 7 bases agree with TRBD2. The V gene's germline CDR1 is MNHNY and CDR2 SVGAGI (reference sequence). V lost 4 bases and J lost 6; bases outside the gene matches: 12. The CDR3 runs to 15 residues.

The chain couples TRBV9 to TRBJ2-5; TRBD1 matches 9 bases. Unmatched junction bases numbered 8, after V lost 1 base and J lost 4 bases. Germline V CDR1 and CDR2: SGDLS, YYNGEE. The CDR3 totals 16 residues. The DNA for the CDR3 is TGTGCCAGCAGCGTAACCGCACAGGGGGCAGGAGAGACCCAGTACTTC. Amino acids: CASSVTAQGAGETQYF.

The chain joins TRBV14 to TRBJ2-1, with no clear D. The CDR3 is 13 amino acids. Germline lookup yields CDR1 SGHDN and CDR2 FVKESK. Trimming removed 4 bases from V and 2 bases from J, with 6 bases in between. CDR3 sequence: CASSRRTYNEQFF. In DNA form, the CDR3 reads TGTGCCAGCAGCCGGCGGACCTACAATGAGCAGTTCTTC.